This is a list of T cell receptor beta chains from one sample in a study of early T cells in non-severe SARS-CoV-2 infection. TCRdb called the 5' RACE reads again in MiXCR, with one record for every CDR3 protein. The sample includes about 55,000 distinct CDR3 sequences, under 7.5% seen only once; the top ten take roughly 5.6%. Sequencing used whole blood, obtained at baseline. The receptors shown here come from an adult who was a healthcare worker with PCR-confirmed SARS-CoV-2 infection or an uninfected control (not recorded which). Each CDR3 is given with its conserved first and last residue. A D gene is named only where the DNA matches it firmly. Rows may omit the clone size; those that give it use once, few, many or a size class.

v_call,d_call,clone_size,j_call,cdr3_nt,cdr3_aa
TRBV9,NA,few,TRBJ2-6,TGTGCCAGCAGCGTAGCAGTTTCCGGTAAGGCTGGGGCCAACGTCCTGACTTTC,CASSVAVSGKAGANVLTF
TRBV9,NA,many,TRBJ1-1,TGTGCCAGCAGCCCCCACAGCCCAAGGGGCACTGAAGCTTTCTTT,CASSPHSPRGTEAFF
TRBV15,TRBD1,many,TRBJ2-2,TGTGCCACCAGCAGACCCGGGACAGGGAACACCGGGGAGCTGTTTTTT,CATSRPGTGNTGELFF
TRBV5-5,NA,many,TRBJ1-1,TGTGCCAGCAGCTTGAGGACAGAGACCTTTCTGGAAGCTTTCTTT,CASSLRTETFLEAFF
TRBV14,TRBD2,few,TRBJ2-1,TGTGCCAGCGGGGGGGGACCCTACAATGAGCAGTTCTTC,CASGGGPYNEQFF
TRBV3-1,NA,few,TRBJ1-1,TGTGCCAGCAGCAAGACATCTGAAGCTTTCTTT,CASSKTSEAFF
TRBV4-3,NA,NA,TRBJ2-4,TGCGCCAGCAGCCAGGACCGGTTAACGCTAGCACCATTAGCCAAAAACATTCAGTACTTC,CASSQDRLTLAPLAKNIQYF
TRBV20-1,NA,many,TRBJ2-7,TGCAGTGCTACCCGCCAGGCCCGCGAGCAGTACTTC,CSATRQAREQYF
TRBV3-1,NA,NA,TRBJ1-3,TGTGCCAGCAGCCAAGGGTCAGGGGATACATTCTCTGGAAACACCATATATTTT,CASSQGSGDTFSGNTIYF
TRBV19,TRBD1,few,TRBJ1-2,TGTGCCAGTAGTGTGACAGGGGAAGATGGCTACACCTTC,CASSVTGEDGYTF
TRBV7-9,TRBD2,few,TRBJ2-7,TGTGCCAGCAGCCCCGGTAGGGAGGGTCGCGAGCAGTACTTC,CASSPGREGREQYF
TRBV30,NA,few,TRBJ2-3,TGTGCCTGGATTACAACCGGGGTGGGGGCAAAGTATTTT,CAWITTGVGAKYF
TRBV12-3/TRBV12-4,NA,NA,TRBJ2-3,TGTGCCAGCAGTTTATGGGACACCACAGATACGCAGTATTTT,CASSLWDTTDTQYF
TRBV19,NA,NA,TRBJ2-3,TGTGCCAGTAGTGATATAGACTATAGCACAGATACGCAGTATTTT,CASSDIDYSTDTQYF
TRBV7-9,TRBD2,few,TRBJ2-2,TGTGCCAGCAGCTTCGGGGGGAGTACCGGGGAGCTGTTTTTT,CASSFGGSTGELFF
TRBV7-2,TRBD2,many,TRBJ2-7,TGTGCCAGCAGCTCGACTAGCGGGGGGAACGAGCAGTACTTC,CASSSTSGGNEQYF
TRBV20-1,NA,many,TRBJ2-1,TGCAGTGCTAGAGGTTCTAGCAAGGGGAATGAGCAGTTCTTC,CSARGSSKGNEQFF
TRBV4-3,NA,NA,TRBJ2-7,TGCGCCAGCAGCCAAGATGTAAGGGGATACTACGAGCAGTACTTC,CASSQDVRGYYEQYF
TRBV12-3/TRBV12-4,TRBD2,many,TRBJ2-3,TGTGCCAGCAGTTTGGGGGGAGGGATCCATACGCAGTATTTT,CASSLGGGIHTQYF
TRBV12-3/TRBV12-4,NA,many,TRBJ2-2,TGTGCCAGCACCATAAGTGGACTCCCCATCGGGGAGCTGTTTTTT,CASTISGLPIGELFF
TRBV7-2,TRBD1,few,TRBJ2-7,TGTGCCAGCAGCTTAGATATCCCTAGGGGGCCTAGGGCCTACGAGCAGTACTTC,CASSLDIPRGPRAYEQYF
TRBV30,TRBD1,few,TRBJ2-7,TGTGCCTGGAGTGTACAAGGGGGCGCCGAGCAGTACTTC,CAWSVQGGAEQYF
TRBV10-3,NA,many,TRBJ1-1,TGTGCCATCAGTGAGCCGGCAACTGAAGCTTTCTTT,CAISEPATEAFF
TRBV30,NA,NA,TRBJ1-1,TGTGCCTGGGAAAGGGGCACTGAAGCTTTCTTT,CAWERGTEAFF
TRBV6-5,NA,many,TRBJ1-1,TGTGCCAGCATTCTTCTCCAGGGGAGCACTGAAGCTTTCTTT,CASILLQGSTEAFF
TRBV2,NA,many,TRBJ2-5,TGTGCCAGCCGGGACGGCCGGGGAGAGACCCAGTACTTC,CASRDGRGETQYF
TRBV20-1,TRBD1,many,TRBJ2-3,TGCAGTGCTAGAAGGCAGGGGGCAACAGATACGCAGTATTTT,CSARRQGATDTQYF
TRBV7-6,NA,NA,TRBJ2-1,TGTGCCAGCAGCCTCCTCCACCATGAGCAGTTCTTC,CASSLLHHEQFF
TRBV7-9,NA,many,TRBJ2-1,TGTGCCAGCAGCACCTACAATGAGCAGTTCTTC,CASSTYNEQFF
TRBV7-2,NA,many,TRBJ1-6,TGTGCCAGCAGCCCTTCTGTCAGGGGAACGTTTAATTCACCCCTCCACTTT,CASSPSVRGTFNSPLHF
TRBV29-1,NA,many,TRBJ2-7,TGCAGCGTTGGGCCCCAGTTATCCCGCTCCTACGAGCAGTACTTC,CSVGPQLSRSYEQYF
TRBV4-3,NA,many,TRBJ1-1,TGCGCCAGCAGCCAAGGCGTTGTCAGGGCCACTGAAGCTTTCTTT,CASSQGVVRATEAFF
TRBV7-2,TRBD1,NA,TRBJ2-7,TGTGCCAGCAGCCCTAAACCTCCGGGACAGAGCTCCTACGAGCAGTACTTC,CASSPKPPGQSSYEQYF
TRBV11-3,NA,few,TRBJ2-1,TGTGCCAGCAGCTTAGATGAGACAGCGTCTCTTGCTGAGCAGTTCTTC,CASSLDETASLAEQFF
TRBV4-2,NA,few,TRBJ1-2,TGTGCCAGCAGCCAAGAAAGTCGAGAGGAGGTCTATGGCTACACCTTC,CASSQESREEVYGYTF
TRBV6-5,NA,few,TRBJ2-2,TGTGCCAGCAGTTTAGTACAAACGAACACCGGGGAGCTGTTTTTT,CASSLVQTNTGELFF